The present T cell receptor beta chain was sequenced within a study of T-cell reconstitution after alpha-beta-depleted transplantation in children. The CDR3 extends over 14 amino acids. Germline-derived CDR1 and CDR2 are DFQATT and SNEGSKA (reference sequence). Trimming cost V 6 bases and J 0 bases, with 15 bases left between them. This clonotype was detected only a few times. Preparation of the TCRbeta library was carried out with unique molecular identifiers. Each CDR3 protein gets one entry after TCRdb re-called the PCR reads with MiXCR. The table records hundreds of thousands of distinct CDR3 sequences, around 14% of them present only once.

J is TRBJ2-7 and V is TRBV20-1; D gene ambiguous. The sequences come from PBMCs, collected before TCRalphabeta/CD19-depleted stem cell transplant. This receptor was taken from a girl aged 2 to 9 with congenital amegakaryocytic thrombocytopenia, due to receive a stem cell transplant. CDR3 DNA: TGCAGTGCCCAGCCGACTTCGATCTCCTACGAGCAGTACTTC. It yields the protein CSAQPTSISYEQYF.